These T cell receptor beta chains were read from a single sample in a study of T cell responses to AZD1222 COVID-19 vaccine. Method: immunoSEQ multiplex PCR; TCRdb's copy keeps in-frame clones and lacks some. The sample gives some 130,000 clones, about 91% of which show up once; about 3% is in the top ten. This specimen was peripheral blood, taken on day 0 of AZD1222 vaccination. These receptors were collected from an adult in good health. The CDR3 runs from the conserved cysteine through the conserved F or W. A D gene is named only where the DNA matches it firmly. Expanded clones are given a class, and other clones once, few, many or no size at all.

size: NA
V: TRBV12-5
D: NA
J: TRBJ1-1
length: 13
DNA: TGTGCTAGTGGTGGACTTCCACCCTCGGGGGCTTTCTTT
CDR3: CASGGLPPSGAFF

size: NA
V: TRBV3-1/TRBV3-2
D: TRBD2
J: TRBJ2-1
length: 15
DNA: TGTGCCAGCAGCCAAGGAGCTAGCGGGAGTCTTGAGCAGTTCTTC
CDR3: CASSQGASGSLEQFF

size: NA
V: TRBV2
D: TRBD1
J: TRBJ1-4
length: 18
DNA: TGTGCCAGCAGTGTGGGAGACAGGGGAGTTGGGACTAATGAAAAACTGTTTTTT
CDR3: CASSVGDRGVGTNEKLFF

size: NA
V: TRBV2
D: NA
J: TRBJ2-1
length: 15
DNA: TGTGCCAGCAGCTCCGGGACTCCCCCTACAACTTTGCTGTTCTTC
CDR3: CASSSGTPPTTLLFF

size: NA
V: TRBV29-1
D: NA
J: TRBJ2-2
length: 15
DNA: TGCAGCGTTGAAGAAGCAGGACTTAACACCGGGGAGCTGTTTTTT
CDR3: CSVEEAGLNTGELFF

size: NA
V: TRBV12-3/TRBV12-4
D: NA
J: TRBJ2-5
length: 12
DNA: TGTGCCAGCAGCCTCCTCCTGGAGACCCAGTACTTC
CDR3: CASSLLLETQYF

size: once
V: TRBV5-4
D: TRBD1
J: TRBJ2-2
length: 13
DNA: TGTGCCAGCAGGAGGGGGCTCAGCGGGGAGCTGTTTTTT
CDR3: CASRRGLSGELFF

size: NA
V: TRBV2
D: NA
J: TRBJ2-1
length: 12
DNA: TGTGCCAGCAGTGAAGGTTCGATTGAGCAGTTCTTC
CDR3: CASSEGSIEQFF

size: NA
V: TRBV18
D: NA
J: TRBJ1-6
length: 15
DNA: TGTGCCAGCTCACTCTCGGGACCGATAAATTCACCCCTCCACTTT
CDR3: CASSLSGPINSPLHF

size: NA
V: TRBV10-1
D: TRBD1
J: TRBJ2-2
length: 14
DNA: TGCGCCAGCAAAAGGGGGCCATTCACCGGGGAGCTGTTTTTT
CDR3: CASKRGPFTGELFF

size: NA
V: TRBV15
D: NA
J: TRBJ2-7
length: 14
DNA: TGTGCCACCAGCAAGGGCAGGGTTTATTCCGAGCAGTACTTC
CDR3: CATSKGRVYSEQYF

size: NA
V: TRBV6-5
D: NA
J: TRBJ1-1
length: 15
DNA: TGTGCCAGCAGTTACGACCGGACGATGAACACTGAAGCTTTCTTT
CDR3: CASSYDRTMNTEAFF

size: NA
V: TRBV7-9
D: TRBD2
J: TRBJ2-3
length: 15
DNA: TGTGCCAGCAGCTTTTGGACTAGCGGGGGGGATACGCAGTATTTT
CDR3: CASSFWTSGGDTQYF

size: few
V: TRBV5-1
D: NA
J: TRBJ1-1
length: 14
DNA: TGCGCCAGCAGCCTCTATGTTACGACCACTGAAGCTTTCTTT
CDR3: CASSLYVTTTEAFF

size: NA
V: TRBV19
D: NA
J: TRBJ1-2
length: 16
DNA: TGTGCCAGTAGTGCAGGATTCAGGGGTATACGCTATGGCTACACCTTC
CDR3: CASSAGFRGIRYGYTF

size: NA
V: TRBV5-5
D: NA
J: TRBJ1-6
length: 17
DNA: TGTGCCAGCAGCCCCGTGGGTTTTAGCTCCTATAATTCACCCCTCCACTTT
CDR3: CASSPVGFSSYNSPLHF

size: NA
V: TRBV29-1
D: NA
J: TRBJ2-5
length: 11
DNA: TGCAGCCTCAGGTACCAAGAGACCCAGTACTTC
CDR3: CSLRYQETQYF

size: NA
V: TRBV24-1
D: TRBD1
J: TRBJ2-1
length: 15
DNA: TGTGCCACCAGTGATCTCCGGGACAGGGGGAATGAGCAGTTCTTC
CDR3: CATSDLRDRGNEQFF

size: NA
V: TRBV27
D: TRBD2
J: TRBJ2-1
length: 14
DNA: TGTGCCAGCAGTTCGAGCGGGGCAAGAAATGAGCAGTTCTTC
CDR3: CASSSSGARNEQFF

size: NA
V: TRBV2
D: NA
J: TRBJ2-2
length: 13
DNA: TGTGCCAGCATGGAGCTTCCGGGCGGGGAGCTGTTTTTT
CDR3: CASMELPGGELFF

size: NA
V: TRBV28
D: TRBD2
J: TRBJ2-7
length: 15
DNA: TGTGCCAGCGGACCCCTCGGGGAGGGTTTGTCCGAGCAGTACTTC
CDR3: CASGPLGEGLSEQYF

size: NA
V: TRBV29-1
D: NA
J: TRBJ1-5
length: 13
DNA: TGCAGCGTTGTCTCCGGTTACAATCAGCCCCAGCATTTT
CDR3: CSVVSGYNQPQHF

size: NA
V: TRBV14
D: NA
J: TRBJ1-6
length: 13
DNA: TGTGCCAGCAGCCCTCAGGGGCAGTCACCCCTCCACTTT
CDR3: CASSPQGQSPLHF

size: NA
V: TRBV2
D: TRBD1
J: TRBJ1-2
length: 15
DNA: TGTGCCAGCAGTTCGGAACCGGGACAGGGGAATGGCTACACCTTC
CDR3: CASSSEPGQGNGYTF

size: NA
V: TRBV2
D: NA
J: TRBJ1-3
length: 14
DNA: TGTGCCAGCAGTGAATGGGCGGTTGGAAACACCATATATTTT
CDR3: CASSEWAVGNTIYF

size: NA
V: TRBV7-3
D: NA
J: TRBJ1-2
length: 13
DNA: TGTGCCAGCAGCTTTTCGGGGGCGCAGGGCTACACCTTC
CDR3: CASSFSGAQGYTF

size: once
V: TRBV2
D: TRBD2
J: TRBJ2-5
length: 15
DNA: TGTGCCAGTACCTCCTCTAGCGGCCGGGGGGAGACCCAGTACTTC
CDR3: CASTSSSGRGETQYF

size: NA
V: TRBV30
D: TRBD1
J: TRBJ2-5
length: 15
DNA: TGTGCCTGGAGTGTTCCGGGACAGTACCAAGAGACCCAGTACTTC
CDR3: CAWSVPGQYQETQYF

size: NA
V: TRBV11-2
D: NA
J: TRBJ2-1
length: 15
DNA: TGTGCCAGCAGCTTTCTTGGGAGCTCCTACAATGAGCAGTTCTTC
CDR3: CASSFLGSSYNEQFF

size: NA
V: TRBV19
D: NA
J: TRBJ1-2
length: 12
DNA: TGTGCCAGTAGTATAGGGGGGAGTGGCTACACCTTC
CDR3: CASSIGGSGYTF

size: NA
V: TRBV24-1
D: NA
J: TRBJ2-1
length: 16
DNA: TGTGCCACCAGTGATTTGGGGCCAGTCGGCTACAATGAGCAGTTCTTC
CDR3: CATSDLGPVGYNEQFF

size: NA
V: TRBV7-2
D: NA
J: TRBJ1-1
length: 16
DNA: TGTGCCAGCAGCTTTCTAGATACACAGGGATCCACTGAAGCTTTCTTT
CDR3: CASSFLDTQGSTEAFF

size: NA
V: TRBV18
D: NA
J: TRBJ2-2
length: 14
DNA: TGTGCCAGCTCCGACAGCTGGAGCACCGGGGAGCTGTTTTTT
CDR3: CASSDSWSTGELFF

size: NA
V: TRBV7-3
D: NA
J: TRBJ2-1
length: 13
DNA: TGTGCCAGCAGCTCGGGGTTCAGCAATGAGCAGTTCTTC
CDR3: CASSSGFSNEQFF

size: NA
V: TRBV19
D: NA
J: TRBJ1-6
length: 14
DNA: TGTGCCAGTAGTATAGCTGGCAGCATTGCAACCCTCCACTTT
CDR3: CASSIAGSIATLHF

size: NA
V: TRBV9
D: NA
J: TRBJ2-3
length: 15
DNA: TGTGCCAGCAGCGTAGTCGGATCTAGCACAGATACGCAGTATTTT
CDR3: CASSVVGSSTDTQYF

size: NA
V: TRBV19
D: TRBD1
J: TRBJ1-6
length: 13
DNA: TGTGCCAGTAGTGAGACAGGGGATTCACCCCTCCACTTT
CDR3: CASSETGDSPLHF

size: NA
V: TRBV6-5
D: NA
J: TRBJ2-7
length: 13
DNA: TGTGCCAGCACTTCCCTAGGGGACTACGAGCAGTACTTC
CDR3: CASTSLGDYEQYF

size: NA
V: TRBV9
D: NA
J: TRBJ2-6
length: 15
DNA: TGTGCCAGCAGCTTGTACACCTCTGGGGCCAACGTCCTGACTTTC
CDR3: CASSLYTSGANVLTF

size: NA
V: TRBV18
D: NA
J: TRBJ1-1
length: 13
DNA: TGTGCCAGCTCCTCCACGGGGGACACTGAAGCTTTCTTT
CDR3: CASSSTGDTEAFF

size: NA
V: TRBV28
D: NA
J: TRBJ2-2
length: 16
DNA: TGTGCCAGCAGTTTTTTATTAGGGCCCGATACCGGGGAGCTGTTTTTT
CDR3: CASSFLLGPDTGELFF

size: NA
V: TRBV27
D: NA
J: TRBJ1-1
length: 12
DNA: TGTGCCAGCAGCCCGACAGCGCTGGGAGCTTTCTTT
CDR3: CASSPTALGAFF

size: NA
V: TRBV7-8
D: NA
J: TRBJ2-5
length: 16
DNA: TGTGCCAGCAGCTTATGGGCTAGCAGCCGTGAGGAGACCCAGTACTTC
CDR3: CASSLWASSREETQYF

size: NA
V: TRBV6-2/TRBV6-3
D: NA
J: TRBJ1-5
length: 16
DNA: TGTGCCAGCAGCCCCCGCCCCTCATATAGCAATCAGCCCCAGCATTTT
CDR3: CASSPRPSYSNQPQHF

size: NA
V: TRBV9
D: NA
J: TRBJ2-1
length: 15
DNA: TGTGCCAGCAGCGTACTTGGGGGGCTGGGGAATGAGCAGTTCTTC
CDR3: CASSVLGGLGNEQFF

size: NA
V: TRBV5-5
D: NA
J: TRBJ1-2
length: 14
DNA: TGTGCCAGCAGCTTGGACAGCTTCATCTATGGCTACACCTTC
CDR3: CASSLDSFIYGYTF